This T cell receptor beta chain is drawn from a study of blood T cell repertoires in COVID-19. Looking at the study overall: There were acute and convalescent COVID-19 samples, and they came from the United States, Italy and Spain. Sources were T cells, B-cell-depleted T cells, or PBMCs; the material itself was cDNA or gDNA.

In the original analysis: Reference gene primer amplification gave estimated nucleated cell counts. TCRdb keeps only in-frame clones here, not all; method: immunoSEQ multiplex PCR. The V and J calls and the clone size are those of that table, but D and trimming were determined from the DNA. The top ten clones hold 3.6% of a sample with roughly 130,000 clones, about 90% of them seen once. Per the germline V gene, CDR1 is MGHRA and CDR2 is YSYEKL. Trimming took 1 base from V and 6 from J; bases not matched to a gene: 0. The CDR3 consists of 13 residues. This sequence originates from a woman aged 60-70 years with acute or convalescent COVID-19. The sequenced sample consisted of peripheral blood. The chain joins TRBV4-1 to TRBJ2-4; 7 nucleotides line up with TRBD1. The CDR3 DNA sequence: TGCGCCAGCAGCCAAGGACAGGGAAACATTCAGTACTTC. Amino acid sequence: CASSQGQGNIQYF.